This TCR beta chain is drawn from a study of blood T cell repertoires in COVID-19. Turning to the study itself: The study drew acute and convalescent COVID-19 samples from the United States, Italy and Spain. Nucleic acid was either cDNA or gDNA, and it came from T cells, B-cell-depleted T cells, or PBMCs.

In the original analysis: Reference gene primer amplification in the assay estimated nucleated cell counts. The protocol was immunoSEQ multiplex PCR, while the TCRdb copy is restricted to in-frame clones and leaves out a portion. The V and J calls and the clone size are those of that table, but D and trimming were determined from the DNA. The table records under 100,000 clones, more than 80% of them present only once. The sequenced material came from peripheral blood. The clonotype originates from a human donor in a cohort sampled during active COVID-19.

The CDR3 DNA follows: TGTGCCAGCAGCTTAGTGAGGCACTACAATGAGCAGTTCTTC. Protein sequence: CASSLVRHYNEQFF. The chain combines TRBV11-2 with TRBJ2-1, with D unclear. This CDR3 contains 14 residues. Germline CDR1 SGHAT, CDR2 FQNNGV. Trimming stripped 1 base from V and 3 bases from J, with 7 bases between. Looking up the rest from reference TRBV11-2 and TRBJ2-1 gives the full variable domain: EAGVAQSPRYKIIEKRQSVAFWCNPISGHATLYWYQQILGQGPKLLIQFQNNGVVDDSQLPKDRFSAERLKGVDSTLKIQPAKLEDSAVYLCASSLVRHYNEQFFGPGTRLTVL.